This TCR beta chain was documented in a study of T cells in Graves' hyperthyroidism and ophthalmopathy. From RNA transcripts, TCR beta CDR3 regions were amplified. When the TCR CDR3 underwent first-round RT-PCR, the HTBI primer set was used. MiXCR, applied by TCRdb to the multiplex PCR reads, yields one record per CDR3 protein. This sample has about 420,000 distinct CDR3 sequences, with 15% to 19% found just once. Trimming took 5 bases from V and 5 from J, leaving 10 bases between them. The CDR3 has 12 amino acids. Germline V gene data show CDR1 as MDHEN and CDR2 as SYDVKM. The V gene is TRBV28, the J gene TRBJ2-7; TRBD1 or TRBD2 may be the D gene (5 bases each). The sequenced sample consisted of blood. The receptor's source is a woman between 18 and 29 years old with Graves' hyperthyroidism. CDR3: CASSGGKNEQYF. Written as DNA, the CDR3 is TGTGCCAGCAGTGGGGGTAAGAACGAGCAGTACTTC.